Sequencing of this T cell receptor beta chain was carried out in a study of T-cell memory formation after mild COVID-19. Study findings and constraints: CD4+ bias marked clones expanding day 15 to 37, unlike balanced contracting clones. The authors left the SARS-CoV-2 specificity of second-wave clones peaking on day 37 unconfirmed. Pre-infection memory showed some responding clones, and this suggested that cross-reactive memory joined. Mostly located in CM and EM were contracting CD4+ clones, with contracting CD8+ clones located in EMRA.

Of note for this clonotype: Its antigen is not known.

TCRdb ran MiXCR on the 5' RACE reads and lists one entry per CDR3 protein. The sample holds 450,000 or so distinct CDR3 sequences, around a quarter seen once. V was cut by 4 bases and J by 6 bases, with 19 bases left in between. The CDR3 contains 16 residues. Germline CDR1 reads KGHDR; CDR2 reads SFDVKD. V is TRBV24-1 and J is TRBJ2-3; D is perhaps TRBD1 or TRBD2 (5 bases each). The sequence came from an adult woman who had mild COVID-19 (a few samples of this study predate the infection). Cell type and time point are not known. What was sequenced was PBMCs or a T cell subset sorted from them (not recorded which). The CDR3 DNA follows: TGTGCCACCAGTGACCCCGGGGACGCGGTCACGGATACGCAGTATTTT. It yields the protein CATSDPGDAVTDTQYF.